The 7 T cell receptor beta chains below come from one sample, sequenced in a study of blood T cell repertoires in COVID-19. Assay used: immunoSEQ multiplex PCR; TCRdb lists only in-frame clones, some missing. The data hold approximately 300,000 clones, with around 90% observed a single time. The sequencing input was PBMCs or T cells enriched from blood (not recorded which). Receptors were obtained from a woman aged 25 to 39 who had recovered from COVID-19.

CDR3 nucleotide sequence: TGCAGCGTTGAAGGGGTAGCCGAGACTAGCACAGATACGCAGTATTTT. This gives the protein CSVEGVAETSTDTQYF. The V gene is TRBV29-1, the J gene TRBJ2-3; D uncertain. The CDR3 covers 16 residues. Germline CDR1 reads SQVTM; CDR2 reads ANQGSEA. Trimming stripped 1 base from V and 0 bases from J, with 14 bases between.

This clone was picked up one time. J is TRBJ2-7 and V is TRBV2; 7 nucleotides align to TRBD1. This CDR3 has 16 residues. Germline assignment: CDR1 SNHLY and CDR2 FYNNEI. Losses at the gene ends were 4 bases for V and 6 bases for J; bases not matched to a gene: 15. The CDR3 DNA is TGTGCCAGCAGTGGGGGCTTGGGACAGTCTTCATTCGAGCAGTACTTC. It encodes CASSGGLGQSSFEQYF.

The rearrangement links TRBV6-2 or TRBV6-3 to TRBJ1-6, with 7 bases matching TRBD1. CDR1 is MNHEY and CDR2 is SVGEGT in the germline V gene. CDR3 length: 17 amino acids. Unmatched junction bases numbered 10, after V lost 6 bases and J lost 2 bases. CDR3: CASSLHQGGAYNSPLHF. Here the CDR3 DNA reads TGTGCCAGCAGCTTACATCAGGGGGGAGCCTATAATTCACCCCTCCACTTT.

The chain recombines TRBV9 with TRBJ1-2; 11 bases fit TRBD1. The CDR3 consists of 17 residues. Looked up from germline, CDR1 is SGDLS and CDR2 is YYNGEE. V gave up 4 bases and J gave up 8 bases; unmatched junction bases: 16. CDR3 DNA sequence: TGTGCCAGCAGCCTAACGTCCGGGACAGGGGGGTTTGGAGGCTACACCTTC. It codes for CASSLTSGTGGFGGYTF.

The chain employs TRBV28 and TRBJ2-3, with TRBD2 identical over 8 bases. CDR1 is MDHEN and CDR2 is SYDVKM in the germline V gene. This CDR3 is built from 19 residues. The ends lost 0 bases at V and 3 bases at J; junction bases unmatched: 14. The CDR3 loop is CASSLWAGRAGIVTDTQYF. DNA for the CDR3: TGTGCCAGCAGTTTATGGGCCGGGAGGGCCGGAATTGTTACAGATACGCAGTATTTT.

The CDR3 bases are TGTGCCAGCAGCCGAGGAGATTACTCTGGAAACACCATATATTTT. Amino acid sequence: CASSRGDYSGNTIYF. The genes are TRBV28 and TRBJ1-3, with D unclear. The CDR3 spans 15 residues. Trimming left V 6 bases short and J 0 bases short, with 12 bases between. Germline V gives CDR1 MDHEN, CDR2 SYDVKM.

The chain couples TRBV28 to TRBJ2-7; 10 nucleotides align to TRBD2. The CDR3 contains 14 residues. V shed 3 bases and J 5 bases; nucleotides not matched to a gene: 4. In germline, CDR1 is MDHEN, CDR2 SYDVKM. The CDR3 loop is CASSFTSGANEQYF. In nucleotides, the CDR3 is TGTGCCAGCAGTTTTACTAGCGGGGCCAACGAGCAGTACTTC.